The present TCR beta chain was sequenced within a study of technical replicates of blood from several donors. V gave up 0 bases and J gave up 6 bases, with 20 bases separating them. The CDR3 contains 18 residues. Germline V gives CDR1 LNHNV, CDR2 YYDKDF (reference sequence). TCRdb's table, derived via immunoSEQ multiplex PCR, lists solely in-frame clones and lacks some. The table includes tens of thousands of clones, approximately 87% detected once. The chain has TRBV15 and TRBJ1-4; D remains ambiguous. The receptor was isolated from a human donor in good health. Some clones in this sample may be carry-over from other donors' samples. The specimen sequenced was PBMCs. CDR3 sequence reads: CATSRDRDLVRSDEKLFF. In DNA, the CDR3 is TGTGCCACCAGCAGAGATCGGGATTTGGTCAGATCGGATGAAAAACTGTTTTTT. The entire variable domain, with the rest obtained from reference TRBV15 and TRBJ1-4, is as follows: DAMVIQNPRYQVTQFGKPVTLSCSQTLNHNVMYWYQQKSSQAPKLLFHYYDKDFNNEADTPDNFQSRRPNTSFCFLDIRSPGLGDTAMYLCATSRDRDLVRSDEKLFFGSGTQLSVL.